What follows are 9 T cell receptor beta chains derived from one specimen sequenced in a study of shared clonotypes between healthy human individuals. The method was immunoSEQ multiplex PCR; TCRdb's version includes in-frame clones alone and lacks a portion of them. Of around 690,000 clones detected, less than 95% appear once; the ten largest clones hold about a third. The material sequenced was memory CD8+ T cells from PBMCs. Subset described: CD45RO+ cells pooled with CCR7-negative TemRA cells. Receptor source: a man between 18 and 35 years old in good health. Some clones in this sample may be carry-over from other donors' samples.

This clone showed up just once. This chain connects TRBV14 to TRBJ1-3, with no clear D. The V gene lost 4 bases and the J gene lost 1 base, with 11 bases spanning the gap. CDR1 is SGHDN and CDR2 is FVKESK in the germline V gene. There are 15 residues in the CDR3. The CDR3 bases are TGTGCCAGCAGCCGACCTTTAGAGTCTGGAAACACCATATATTTT. Amino acid sequence: CASSRPLESGNTIYF.

The rearrangement uses TRBV28 and TRBJ2-7; D is perhaps TRBD1 (5 bases). Trimming removed 3 bases from V and 3 bases from J, with 9 bases in between. CDR3 size: 13 residues. The germline V gene has CDR1 MDHEN and CDR2 SYDVKM. The CDR3 coding sequence is TGTGCCAGCAGTTTTCCGACAGACTACGAGCAGTACTTC. This gives the protein CASSFPTDYEQYF.

The V gene is TRBV9, the J gene TRBJ2-7, with TRBD1 matching 9 bases. Germline V CDR1 and CDR2: SGDLS, YYNGEE. V was clipped by 3 bases and J by 2 bases; unmatched bases: 3. The CDR3 runs 14 residues. As DNA, the CDR3 is TGTGCCAGCAGCGCTCGACAGGGGGCCTACGAGCAGTACTTC. Its protein product is CASSARQGAYEQYF. Full variable domain (missing parts from reference TRBV9 and TRBJ2-7): DSGVTQTPKHLITATGQRVTLRCSPRSGDLSVYWYQQSLDQGLQFLIQYYNGEERAKGNILERFSAQQFPDLHSELNLSSLELGDSALYFCASSARQGAYEQYFGPGTRLTVT.

The V call is TRBV28, the J call TRBJ2-2; D perhaps matches TRBD1 (5 bases). Trimming left V 4 bases short and J 6 bases short, with 18 bases between. The CDR3 sequence is 16 residues long. Looked up from germline, CDR1 is MDHEN and CDR2 is SYDVKM. The CDR3 reads CASSSGGQGIAGELFF. The DNA for the CDR3 is TGTGCCAGCAGTTCCGGTGGGCAGGGCATAGCCGGGGAGCTGTTTTTT.

Here the CDR3 DNA reads TGTGCCAGCAGTTACTTGGGGCTGGAAACTGAAGCTTTCTTT. Translation gives CASSYLGLETEAFF. The chain is built from TRBV27 and TRBJ1-1; TRBD1 might be the D (5 bases). The CDR3 totals 14 residues. The germline CDR1 and CDR2 sequences are MNHEY and SMNVEV (reference sequence). V lost 4 bases to trimming and J lost 5 bases, with 14 bases between them.

The V gene is TRBV21-1, the J gene TRBJ2-1; the D call of TRBD1 is as the table states it, not checked on the DNA. TRBV21-1 is marked as a pseudogene. This CDR3 has 17 residues. The CDR3 DNA is TGTGCCAGCAGTCTCAGACGAGACAGTCCATCCTACAATGAGCAGTTCTTC. Translated: CASSLRRDSPSYNEQFF.

CDR3 nucleotides: TGTGCCAGCAGCCCGACACGGGGGGGGACTAGCGGGACTAGGCGGGAGACCCAGTACTTC. Translated, it gives CASSPTRGGTSGTRRETQYF. The rearrangement joins TRBV28 to TRBJ2-5, with 13 bases that match TRBD2. The CDR3 runs to 20 residues. After removal of 6 bases from V and 5 bases from J, the junction contained 21 bases not matched to a gene. The V gene's germline CDR1 is MDHEN and CDR2 SYDVKM.

The V and J genes are TRBV5-4 and TRBJ1-2; TRBD1 is a possible D gene (5 bases). The V end lost 0 bases, the J end lost 8 bases, and 17 bases lay between the germline ends. The germline gives CDR1 SGHNT, CDR2 YYREEE (reference sequence). The CDR3 spans 15 residues. The CDR3 nucleotides read TGTGCCAGCAGCTTGGAACCCGGGGGGGTGCGGGGCTACACCTTC. Its protein is CASSLEPGGVRGYTF.

In its sample, this clone was seen a few times. This chain uses TRBV5-6 with TRBJ2-7; 9 positions agree with TRBD1. The CDR3 consists of 18 residues. Germline V CDR1 and CDR2: SGHDT, YYEEEE. After removal of 5 bases from V and 0 bases from J, the junction contained 15 bases not matched to a gene. CDR3 bases: TGTGCCAGCAGAATCCTGACAGTTGGGACAGGGAGCTCCTACGAGCAGTACTTC. It encodes CASRILTVGTGSSYEQYF.